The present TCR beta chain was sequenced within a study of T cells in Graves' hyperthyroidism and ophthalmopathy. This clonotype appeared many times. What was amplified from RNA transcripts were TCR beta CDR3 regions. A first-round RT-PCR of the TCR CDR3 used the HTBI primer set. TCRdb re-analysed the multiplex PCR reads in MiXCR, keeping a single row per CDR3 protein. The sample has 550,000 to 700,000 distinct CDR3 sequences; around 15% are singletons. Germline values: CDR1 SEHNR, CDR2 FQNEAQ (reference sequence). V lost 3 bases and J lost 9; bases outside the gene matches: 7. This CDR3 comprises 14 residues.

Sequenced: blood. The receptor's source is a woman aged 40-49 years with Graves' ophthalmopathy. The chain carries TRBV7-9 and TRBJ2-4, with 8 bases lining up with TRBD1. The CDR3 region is CASSLGQESGIQYF. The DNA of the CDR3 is TGTGCCAGCAGCTTGGGACAGGAGAGCGGCATTCAGTACTTC.